The rows below give T cell receptor beta chains drawn from one sample of a study of neurological immune-mediated disorders. TCRdb reprocessed the 5' RACE reads with MiXCR, giving one entry per CDR3 protein. The repertoire holds roughly 50,000 distinct CDR3 sequences, with 16% as singletons. The sequencing input was PBMCs. All receptors come from a man between 60 and 75 years old in good health. Both conserved end residues are part of each CDR3. A D gene is named only where the DNA matches it firmly. The size entry is marked missing in some rows and otherwise reads once, few, many or a size class.

.,TRBV10-1,15,.,TRBJ2-7,TGCGCCAGCAGTGAGTCCTGGCCCTCAACCTACGAGCAGTACTTC,CASSESWPSTYEQYF
.,TRBV5-1,14,many,TRBJ2-7,TGCGCCAGCAGCTTTTCTGACCTGATCGACGAGCAGTACTTC,CASSFSDLIDEQYF
TRBD1,TRBV19,16,many,TRBJ2-3,TGTGCCAGTAGTAGATGGGGACAGGGGGCCTCAGATACGCAGTATTTT,CASSRWGQGASDTQYF
.,TRBV6-6,12,many,TRBJ1-1,TGTGCCAGCAGTTACTCGAACACTGAAGCTTTCTTT,CASSYSNTEAFF
.,TRBV5-1,14,once,TRBJ2-1,TGCGCCAGCAGCTTGCCGGGGTCAGCCTTTGAGCAGGTTTTC,CASSLPGSAFEQVF
.,TRBV15,14,many,TRBJ2-7,TGTGCCACCAGCAGAGATTTGTTGCAGTACGAGCAGTACTTC,CATSRDLLQYEQYF
.,TRBV15,14,many,TRBJ2-7,TGTGCCACCAGCAGAGGTCTGTCCCTGAACGAGCAGTACTTC,CATSRGLSLNEQYF
TRBD2,TRBV20-1,14,.,TRBJ2-4,TGCAGTGCTAGAGAGGCTAGCGGGAGGGACATTCAGTACTTC,CSAREASGRDIQYF
TRBD2,TRBV10-3,13,many,TRBJ2-7,TGTGCCACCCCAAGCGGGACCCGCTACGAGCAGTACTTC,CATPSGTRYEQYF
.,TRBV7-2,13,many,TRBJ2-1,TGTGCCAGCAGCTTAGGACAGGTCTATGAGCAGTTCTTC,CASSLGQVYEQFF
.,TRBV27,12,many,TRBJ2-1,TGTGCCAGCAGTTTATCTGAGCGGGAGCAGTTCTTC,CASSLSEREQFF
.,TRBV20-1,14,many,TRBJ2-1,TGCAGTGCTAGAGATCTGGCGCTCGGACCTGAGCAGTTCTTC,CSARDLALGPEQFF
TRBD2,TRBV7-2,14,many,TRBJ2-1,TGTGCCAGCAGCTGGCGACTAGCTGGAAGTGAGCAGTTCTTC,CASSWRLAGSEQFF
TRBD2,TRBV7-2,17,.,TRBJ2-5,TGTGCCAGCAGCTCTGGGACTAGCGGGGGAAGGTTGGAGACCCAGTACTTC,CASSSGTSGGRLETQYF
TRBD2,TRBV24-1,18,many,TRBJ2-1,TGTGCCACCAGTGACCCGGTCAGCGGGACCTCTTCCTACAATGAGCAGTTCTTC,CATSDPVSGTSSYNEQFF
.,TRBV14,15,many,TRBJ2-1,TGTGCCAGCAGCCAAGACCCCCGGGTCGGACATAGGCAGTTCTTC,CASSQDPRVGHRQFF
.,TRBV28,14,many,TRBJ2-7,TGTGCCAGCAGGCCGGACGGGGGCTCCTACGAGCAGTACTTC,CASRPDGGSYEQYF
.,TRBV4-1,15,.,TRBJ2-7,TGCGCCAGCAGCCAAGGGGGCTCGAGGGCCTACGAGCAGTACTTC,CASSQGGSRAYEQYF
.,TRBV29-1,14,many,TRBJ2-3,TGCAGCGTTGGCAGACGTGCTAGCACAGATACGCAGTATTTT,CSVGRRASTDTQYF
.,TRBV20-1,15,many,TRBJ2-5,TGCAGTGCTAGAGATCCACAGGGCTGGGGGGAGACCCAGTACTTC,CSARDPQGWGETQYF
TRBD1,TRBV2,14,many,TRBJ1-2,TGTGCCAGCAGCCTGGGACAGGGTCTTGGTGGCTACACCTTC,CASSLGQGLGGYTF
TRBD2,TRBV12-3/TRBV12-4,16,many,TRBJ2-3,TGTGCCAGCACCCTACGGCGCGGCGGGAGGTCAGATACGCAGTATTTT,CASTLRRGGRSDTQYF
.,TRBV29-1,13,many,TRBJ2-7,TGCAGCGTTGAAAGGGCGAGCTCCTACGAGCAGTACTTC,CSVERASSYEQYF
.,TRBV7-2,14,many,TRBJ2-7,TGTGCCAGCAGCTTAGATTGGACAGCCTACGAGCAGTACTTC,CASSLDWTAYEQYF
TRBD1,TRBV11-2,14,many,TRBJ1-1,TGTGCCAGCAGCTGGGGACAGGGGAACACTGAAGCTTTCTTT,CASSWGQGNTEAFF
TRBD2,TRBV5-1,14,many,TRBJ2-5,TGCGCCAGCAGCGGCGGGAGTGATGGGGAGACCCAGTACTTC,CASSGGSDGETQYF
.,TRBV6-2/TRBV6-3,15,.,TRBJ2-3,TGTGCCAGCAGTCCCATGGGGGCGAGCACAGATACGCAGTATTTT,CASSPMGASTDTQYF
.,TRBV20-1,14,many,TRBJ2-5,TGCAGTGCTGGGGGGGGCCACTTACAAGAGACCCAGTACTTC,CSAGGGHLQETQYF
.,TRBV20-1,16,.,TRBJ1-1,TGCAGTCACCAAGCGGGTTGGAGGGTGGCGAACACTGAAGCTTTCTTT,CSHQAGWRVANTEAFF
TRBD1,TRBV20-1,17,many,TRBJ1-2,TGCAGTGCTCCGCCCGGGACAGGGATCGCTTTTAACTATGGCTACACCTTC,CSAPPGTGIAFNYGYTF
.,TRBV7-6,13,many,TRBJ2-7,TGTGCCAGCAGCCCTTCTCCCCCCTACGAGCAGTACTTC,CASSPSPPYEQYF
.,TRBV20-1,11,many,TRBJ1-1,TGCAGTGCCGCTGAGGGGGTGGAAGCTTTCTTT,CSAAEGVEAFF
TRBD1,TRBV5-1,15,many,TRBJ1-2,TGCGCCAGCAGCCTGGAGGGACAGGGCCCCGATGGCTACACCTTC,CASSLEGQGPDGYTF
TRBD1,TRBV7-2,12,many,TRBJ2-7,TGTGCCAGCAGCCCGACAGGGTACGAGCAGTACTTC,CASSPTGYEQYF
.,TRBV3-1,14,.,TRBJ1-1,TGTGCCAGCAGCCAAGATCAGTTGGGGAGGGGAGCTTTCTTT,CASSQDQLGRGAFF
TRBD2,TRBV5-5,15,many,TRBJ2-1,TGTGCCAGCAGCCCCACGGGACTAGCGGGACCAGTGCAGTTCTTC,CASSPTGLAGPVQFF
TRBD1,TRBV5-1,17,many,TRBJ2-6,TGCGCCAGCAGCTTGGTCGTACAGGGGGCTGGGGCCAACGTCCTGACTTTC,CASSLVVQGAGANVLTF
.,TRBV3-1,16,.,TRBJ1-4,TGTGCCAGCAGCCAAGAGGCAGGGGACACTAATGAAAAACTGTTTTTT,CASSQEAGDTNEKLFF
.,TRBV20-1,17,.,TRBJ2-2,TGCAGTGCTAGAGATCATTTACACCCCGGAGGGACCGGGGAGCTTTTTTTT,CSARDHLHPGGTGELFF
.,TRBV11-2,13,.,TRBJ2-7,TGTGCCAGCAGAGGCACTGCCACCTACGAGCAGTACTTC,CASRGTATYEQYF
.,TRBV12-3/TRBV12-4,14,many,TRBJ2-2,TGTGCCAGCAGGCCGGGACAGAACACCGGGGAGCTGTTTTTT,CASRPGQNTGELFF
.,TRBV11-1,14,many,TRBJ2-7,TGTGCCAGCAGCTACCGGAGGATTGGCTACGAGCAGTACTTC,CASSYRRIGYEQYF
TRBD2,TRBV7-3,17,.,TRBJ2-3,TGTGCCAGCAGCTTACAAACTAGCGGGAGCTTGTCCGATACGCAGTATTTT,CASSLQTSGSLSDTQYF
.,TRBV2,12,many,TRBJ2-3,TGTGCCAGCAGTGATGGGCCAGGTACGCAGTATTTT,CASSDGPGTQYF
TRBD1,TRBV7-2,13,many,TRBJ2-7,TGTGCCAGCAGCATGGGACAGTCCTACGAGCAGTACTTC,CASSMGQSYEQYF
.,TRBV7-3,17,many,TRBJ2-3,TGTGCCAGCAGCTTGACCCATAGCGCCTTGAGGACAGATACGCAGTATTTT,CASSLTHSALRTDTQYF
.,TRBV25-1,13,many,TRBJ1-6,TGTGCCAGCAGTGCAGGCTATAATTCACCCCTCCACTTT,CASSAGYNSPLHF
.,TRBV7-6,14,many,TRBJ2-7,TGTGCCACCACCCCCGGCGGGTTGAGCTACGAGCAGTACTTC,CATTPGGLSYEQYF
TRBD2,TRBV7-2,16,many,TRBJ2-7,TGTGCCAGCAGCCCCCTAGCGGGAGGGCTTGGGTACGAGCAGTACTTC,CASSPLAGGLGYEQYF
.,TRBV28,13,.,TRBJ1-5,TGTGCCAGCCCCAACAGGGCCAATCAGCCCCAGCATTTT,CASPNRANQPQHF
TRBD2,TRBV20-1,11,many,TRBJ2-7,TGCAGTCCTAGCGGGAACTACGAGCAGTACTTC,CSPSGNYEQYF
.,TRBV6-6,17,.,TRBJ2-5,TGTGCCAGCAGTTACCCCCCCCGGGGCGGAATCCAAGAGACCCAGTACTTC,CASSYPPRGGIQETQYF
TRBD2,TRBV5-1,16,many,TRBJ2-1,TGCGCCAGCAGCTTGACTAGCGGGAGGTACAACAATGAGCAGTTCTTC,CASSLTSGRYNNEQFF
.,TRBV28,16,many,TRBJ2-5,TGTGCCAGCAGTTCCCAACCTGGGGGGCGTCAAGAGACCCAGTACTTC,CASSSQPGGRQETQYF
TRBD2,TRBV20-1,15,many,TRBJ2-1,TGCAGTGCTCAGGATAGCGGGAACTCCTACAATGAGCAGTTCTTC,CSAQDSGNSYNEQFF
.,TRBV15,13,many,TRBJ2-1,TGTGCCACCAGCAGAGATCTGTGGGGTGAGCAGTTCTTC,CATSRDLWGEQFF
.,TRBV6-5,16,many,TRBJ2-6,TGTGCCAGCAGCTCTAGGTCTAGGGGTGGGGCCAACGTCCTGACTTTC,CASSSRSRGGANVLTF
.,TRBV7-8,15,many,TRBJ2-2,TGTGCCAGCAGCTTAGGAACTGGGTCCACCGGGGAGCTGTTTTTT,CASSLGTGSTGELFF